In its sample, the clone carrying this T cell receptor beta chain was seen many times. This sample is drawn from a study of T-cell reconstitution after alpha-beta-depleted transplantation in children. Per germline, CDR1 SGHRS and CDR2 YFSETQ. Trimming took 4 bases from V and 1 from J, leaving 10 bases between them. This CDR3 is built from 14 residues. For TCRbeta, the library was prepared with unique molecular identifiers. TCRdb re-analysed the PCR reads in MiXCR, keeping a single row per CDR3 protein. Among hundreds of thousands of distinct CDR3 sequences listed, roughly 15% were seen once. The rearrangement joins TRBV5-1 to TRBJ2-3; the D gene is possibly TRBD2 (6 bases). The sample here was PBMCs, mostly from graft donor cells, taken 360 days after TCRalphabeta/CD19-depleted stem cell transplant. This TCR was sampled from a male patient younger than 18 who had a stem cell transplant for acute lymphoblastic leukemia, so the T cells may come from the graft donor. The CDR3 sequence is CASSHASGTDTQYF. As DNA, the CDR3 is TGCGCCAGCAGCCACGCTAGCGGCACAGATACGCAGTATTTT.